These 26 T cell receptor beta chains originate from one sample sequenced in a study of blood T cell repertoires in COVID-19. Profiling relied on immunoSEQ multiplex PCR, and the TCRdb table lists in-frame clones only, not all of them. The sample holds about 180,000 clones, 80% seen once. Input material: PBMCs or T cells enriched from blood (not recorded which). The origin of the receptors is a man aged 55 to 69 who had been exposed to COVID-19.

The chain uses TRBV5-1 and TRBJ2-3; D not resolved. The CDR3 extends over 12 amino acids. The germline V and J ends were trimmed by 4 bases and 0 bases, with 3 bases remaining between them. In germline, CDR1 is SGHRS, CDR2 YFSETQ. Written as DNA, the CDR3 is TGCGCCAGCAGCCTTAGCACAGATACGCAGTATTTT. Amino acids: CASSLSTDTQYF.

Only a few counts were recorded for this clone. The chain combines TRBV6-5 with TRBJ2-4; possible D gene TRBD1, 5 bases. Per the germline V gene, CDR1 is MNHEY and CDR2 is SVGAGI. The CDR3 runs 16 residues. V shed 3 bases and J shed 1 base, with 13 bases lying between them. CDR3 DNA sequence: TGTGCCAGCAGTTATGATCCCCAGGGCGCCAAAAACATTCAGTACTTC. Protein product: CASSYDPQGAKNIQYF.

The chain recombines TRBV3-1 (or the pseudogene TRBV3-2) with TRBJ2-3; the match to TRBD2 covers 10 bases. Germline V gene sequence: CDR1 LGHDT, CDR2 YNNKEL (reference sequence). The V and J ends lost 4 bases and 5 bases, in that order; junction bases with no gene match: 6. The CDR3 runs to 15 residues. The CDR3 sequence is CASSLASGSLDTQYF. The DNA for the CDR3 is TGTGCCAGCAGCCTAGCTAGCGGGAGTTTAGATACGCAGTATTTT.

In regard to this clone: The same CDR3 is also encoded by other DNA sequences in this sample. The CDR3 DNA reads as TGTGCCAGCAGCTTCCAGGACAGGGGGGAATTAGGCTATGGCTACACCTTC. Amino acid sequence: CASSFQDRGELGYGYTF. The rearrangement links TRBV7-9 to TRBJ1-2; 10 bases are a match to TRBD1. Germline assignment: CDR1 SEHNR and CDR2 FQNEAQ (reference sequence). This CDR3 has 17 amino acids. V gave up 3 bases and J gave up 4 bases; unmatched junction bases: 11. The full variable domain, with the rest looked up from reference TRBV7-9 and TRBJ1-2, is DTGVSQNPRHKITKRGQNVTFRCDPISEHNRLYWYRQTLGQGPEFLTYFQNEAQLEKSRLLSDRFSAERPKGSFSTLEIQRTEQGDSAMYLCASSFQDRGELGYGYTFGSGTRLTVV.

This clone was counted a single time. The V call is TRBV19, the J call TRBJ2-3, with D possibly TRBD1 on 6 matching bases. Between the trimmed V and J ends, which lost 5 bases and 3 bases, there was a span of 18 bases. The length of the CDR3 is 16 residues. Germline lookup yields CDR1 LNHDA and CDR2 SQIVND (reference sequence). DNA of the CDR3: TGTGCCAGTAGTCCGATCTACAGGGTCCGGACAGATACGCAGTATTTT. Protein: CASSPIYRVRTDTQYF.

V is TRBV3-1 (or the pseudogene TRBV3-2) and J is TRBJ1-3, with D possibly being TRBD1 (5 bases). The V end lost 4 bases, the J end lost 4 bases, and 20 bases lay between the germline ends. This CDR3 is built from 17 residues. Germline V gene sequence: CDR1 LGHDT, CDR2 YNNKEL (reference sequence). Here the CDR3 reads CASSPGGLSLGGNTIYF. The DNA for the CDR3 is TGTGCCAGCAGCCCGGGGGGACTCTCCCTAGGAGGAAACACCATATATTTT.

V is TRBV24-1 and J is TRBJ2-2; a weak D match, TRBD1 (6 bases). This CDR3 has 16 amino acids. Trimming took off 7 bases at V and 0 bases at J, with 14 bases between the two ends. CDR1 is KGHDR and CDR2 is SFDVKD in the germline V gene. CDR3 amino acids: CATRGDRPANTGELFF. The CDR3 DNA sequence: TGTGCCACCAGGGGTGACAGGCCTGCGAACACCGGGGAGCTGTTTTTT.

This chain links TRBV19 with TRBJ1-1; TRBD1 matches at 7 bases. J lost 1 base, V lost 11 bases, and 4 bases had no gene match. Germline assignment: CDR1 LNHDA and CDR2 SQIVND (reference sequence). This CDR3 is built from 12 residues. The CDR3 DNA is TGTGCCGGGCGGACAGGGAACACTGAAGCTTTCTTT. Translated, it gives CAGRTGNTEAFF.

The chain is built from TRBV27 and TRBJ2-1; 14 bases map to TRBD2. CDR3 length: 20 residues. In germline, CDR1 is MNHEY, CDR2 SMNVEV (reference sequence). With 2 bases clipped from V and 3 bases from J, the junction kept 12 bases outside the gene matches. CDR3 sequence: CASSLTPGLAGASRYNEQFF. For the CDR3, the DNA is TGTGCCAGCAGTTTAACCCCGGGACTAGCGGGGGCCTCCCGCTACAATGAGCAGTTCTTC.

The chain uses TRBV6-5 and TRBJ1-1; TRBD1 is a possible D gene (5 bases). The germline V gene encodes CDR1 MNHEY and CDR2 SVGAGI. The CDR3 loop spans 15 amino acids. The V gene lost 0 bases and the J gene lost 1 base, with 9 bases spanning the gap. CDR3 coding DNA: TGTGCCAGCAGTTACTCAACCAGGGCGAACACTGAAGCTTTCTTT. Translation gives CASSYSTRANTEAFF.

As for this clone: Germline is not matched at one junction end, which may reflect a read error. V gene TRBV9 combines with J gene TRBJ2-3; D call uncertain. The CDR3 totals 12 residues. Germline CDR1 and CDR2: SGDLS and YYNGEE. This CDR3 is CASSVGLSPEHF. The CDR3 nucleotides read TGTGCCAGCAGCGTTGGCCTATCCCCGGAGCATTTT.

The chain employs TRBV12-5 and TRBJ2-3, with TRBD1 matching over 11 bases. There are 16 residues in the CDR3. Germline V lookup: CDR1 LGHNT, CDR2 FRNRAP. The ends lost 5 bases at V and 2 bases at J; junction bases unmatched: 6. The CDR3 coding sequence is TGTGCTAGTGGTCCCGGGACAGGGGGACCCACAGATACGCAGTATTTT. Encoded protein: CASGPGTGGPTDTQYF.

CDR3 nucleotides: TGTGCCTGGAGTGTAGGGACAGGGATTCGGCAGCCCCAGCATTTT. Encoded protein: CAWSVGTGIRQPQHF. V is TRBV30 and J is TRBJ1-5, with 9 bases fitting TRBD1. V was clipped by 0 bases and J by 7 bases; unmatched bases: 7. Per germline, CDR1 GTSNPN and CDR2 SVGIG (reference sequence). The CDR3 sequence is 15 residues long.

The J gene is TRBJ2-7, the V gene TRBV5-1; D perhaps matches TRBD1 (5 bases). The V and J ends lost 2 bases and 3 bases respectively, with 12 bases between them. This CDR3 comprises 14 residues. Germline assignment: CDR1 SGHRS and CDR2 YFSETQ. CDR3 amino acids: CASSFSLGDYEQYF. The CDR3 DNA reads as TGCGCCAGCAGCTTTAGCTTAGGGGACTACGAGCAGTACTTC.

The chain joins TRBV27 to TRBJ1-5; D is uncertain. From germline, CDR1 is MNHEY and CDR2 SMNVEV (reference sequence). The V gene lost 7 bases and the J gene lost 0 bases, with 16 bases spanning the gap. This CDR3 contains 16 residues. The CDR3 bases are TGTGCCAGCACCACGCCGGGTACCTATAGCAATCAGCCCCAGCATTTT. It translates to CASTTPGTYSNQPQHF.

The rearrangement uses TRBV28 and TRBJ1-2; perhaps TRBD1 as D (6 bases). Germline V gene lookup returns CDR1 MDHEN and CDR2 SYDVKM. The CDR3 is 16 residues long. V shed 6 bases and J shed 3 bases, with 20 bases lying between them. CDR3 region: CASSPTGHGTDYGYTF. The CDR3 DNA reads as TGTGCCAGCAGCCCGACGGGACATGGAACGGACTATGGCTACACCTTC.

The rearrangement joins TRBV7-2 to TRBJ1-2, with D possibly being TRBD1 (5 bases). This CDR3 is built from 15 residues. The germline V gene encodes CDR1 SGHTA and CDR2 FQGNSA. Trimming took off 1 base at V and 4 bases at J, with 13 bases between the two ends. CDR3 nucleotide sequence: TGTGCCAGCAGCTTAGGGAGCAGGGTGAGCTATGGCTACACCTTC. Protein: CASSLGSRVSYGYTF. Full variable domain (missing parts from reference TRBV7-2 and TRBJ1-2): GAGVSQSPSNKVTEKGKDVELRCDPISGHTALYWYRQSLGQGLEFLIYFQGNSAPDKSGLPSDRFSAERTGGSVSTLTIQRTQQEDSAVYLCASSLGSRVSYGYTFGSGTRLTVV.

This chain joins TRBV19 and TRBJ2-3; the match to TRBD2 covers 9 bases. Trimming took 3 bases from V and 5 from J; bases not matched to a gene: 9. CDR3 size: 16 residues. CDR1 is LNHDA, CDR2 SQIVND, per germline (reference sequence). The DNA for the CDR3 is TGTGCCAGTAGTATCCAATCGGGCGGGAGGGGAGATACGCAGTATTTT. It is translated as CASSIQSGGRGDTQYF. Based on the CDR3 plus reference TRBV19 and TRBJ2-3, the full variable domain is DGGITQSPKYLFRKEGQNVTLSCEQNLNHDAMYWYRQDPGQGLRLIYYSQIVNDFQKGDIAEGYSVSREKKESFPLTVTSAQKNPTAFYLCASSIQSGGRGDTQYFGPGTRLTVL.

This sequence joins TRBV5-1 and TRBJ2-1; 9 bases are shared with TRBD2. The CDR3 runs to 14 residues. Germline CDR1 and CDR2: SGHRS and YFSETQ. V lost 7 bases to trimming and J lost 8 bases; unmatched junction nucleotides: 10. The CDR3 loop reads CASRGREGLHEQFF. CDR3 DNA sequence: TGCGCCAGCCGTGGGCGGGAGGGCCTCCATGAGCAGTTCTTC.

J is TRBJ1-2 and V is TRBV30; D is perhaps TRBD1 (5 bases). V was clipped by 0 bases and J by 0 bases, with 11 bases between them. Germline CDR1 and CDR2: GTSNPN and SVGIG (reference sequence). This CDR3 has 15 amino acids. CDR3 nucleotide sequence: TGTGCCTGGAGTGTAACTGGGGCGACTAACTATGGCTACACCTTC. Its protein product is CAWSVTGATNYGYTF.

The count of this clone is one. The gene calls are TRBV12-3 or TRBV12-4 and TRBJ1-1; D not resolved. CDR3 length: 12 amino acids. Trimming took off 6 bases at V and 1 base at J, with 6 bases between the two ends. The CDR3 DNA is TGTGCCAGCAGCAAAGCGAACACTGAAGCTTTCTTT. Its translation is CASSKANTEAFF.

V gene TRBV10-3 combines with J gene TRBJ1-2; 7 bases are a match to TRBD1. The V and J ends lost 3 bases and 5 bases, in that order; junction bases with no gene match: 3. There are 13 residues in the CDR3. Germline V gene data show CDR1 as ENHRY and CDR2 as SYGVKD. The CDR3, as DNA: TGTGCCATCAGTGACCGGACAGGATATGGCTACACCTTC. This encodes CAISDRTGYGYTF.

This chain joins TRBV7-9 and TRBJ2-1; D possibly corresponds to TRBD1 (5 bases). CDR1 and CDR2 from the germline V gene are SEHNR and FQNEAQ (reference sequence). V was pared by 5 bases and J by 0 bases, with 20 bases between. The CDR3 runs to 18 residues. The CDR3 here is CASSGEYSGHRSYNEQFF. CDR3 sequence (DNA): TGTGCCAGCAGCGGAGAGTACTCAGGACACCGCTCCTACAATGAGCAGTTCTTC.

The chain has TRBV25-1 and TRBJ2-7; D is unclear. Between the trimmed V and J ends, which lost 5 bases and 3 bases, there was a span of 14 bases. This CDR3 has 14 residues. Germline CDR1 and CDR2: MGHDK and SYGVNS. The CDR3 nucleotides are TGTGCCAGCAGTAAGACCCCAGGTAGCTACGAGCAGTACTTC. This sequence encodes CASSKTPGSYEQYF.

The gene calls are TRBV14 and TRBJ1-6, with D unresolved. This CDR3 spans 18 amino acids. Germline V gene sequence: CDR1 SGHDN, CDR2 FVKESK. V was cut by 3 bases and J by 0 bases, with 15 bases left in between. The CDR3 bases are TGTGCCAGCAGCCATCCCGGACTGCTAAGCTCCTATAATTCACCCCTCCACTTT. Translation gives CASSHPGLLSSYNSPLHF.

This clone has a single count. The V gene is TRBV11-3, the J gene TRBJ1-1; tentatively, D is TRBD1 (5 bases). Between the trimmed V and J ends, which lost 5 bases and 1 base, there was a span of 11 bases. The CDR3 is 14 amino acids. Germline V gene lookup returns CDR1 SGHNT and CDR2 YENEEA. The CDR3 sequence: CASSPQATNTEAFF. The CDR3, as DNA: TGTGCCAGCAGCCCACAGGCGACGAACACTGAAGCTTTCTTT.